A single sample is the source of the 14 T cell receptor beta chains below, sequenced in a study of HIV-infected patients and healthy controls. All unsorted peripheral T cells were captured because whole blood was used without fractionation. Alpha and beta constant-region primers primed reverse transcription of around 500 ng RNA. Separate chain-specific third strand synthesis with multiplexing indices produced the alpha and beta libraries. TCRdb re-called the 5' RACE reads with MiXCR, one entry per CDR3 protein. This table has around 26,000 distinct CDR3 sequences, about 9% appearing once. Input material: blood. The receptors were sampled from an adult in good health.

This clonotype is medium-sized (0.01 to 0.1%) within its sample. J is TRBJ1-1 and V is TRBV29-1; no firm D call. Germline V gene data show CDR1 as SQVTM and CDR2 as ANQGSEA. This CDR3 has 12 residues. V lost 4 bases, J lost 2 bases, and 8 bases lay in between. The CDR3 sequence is CSVGGSNTEAFF. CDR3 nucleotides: TGCAGCGTTGGTGGCAGTAACACTGAAGCTTTCTTT.

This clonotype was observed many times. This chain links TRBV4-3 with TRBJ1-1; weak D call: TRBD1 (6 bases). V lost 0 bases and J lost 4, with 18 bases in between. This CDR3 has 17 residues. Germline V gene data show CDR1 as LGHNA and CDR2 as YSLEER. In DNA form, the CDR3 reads TGCGCCAGCAGCCAAGATCGGGCAGGGGATTGGGGCACTGAAGCTTTCTTT. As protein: CASSQDRAGDWGTEAFF.

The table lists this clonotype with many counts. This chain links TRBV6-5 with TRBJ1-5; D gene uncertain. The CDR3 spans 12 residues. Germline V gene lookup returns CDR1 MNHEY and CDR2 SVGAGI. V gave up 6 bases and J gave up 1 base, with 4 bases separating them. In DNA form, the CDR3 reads TGTGCCAGCAGGGGCAGCAATCAGCCCCAGCATTTT. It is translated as CASRGSNQPQHF.

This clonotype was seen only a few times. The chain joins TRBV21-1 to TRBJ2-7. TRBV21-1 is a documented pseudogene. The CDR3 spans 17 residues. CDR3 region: CASSKALQTRDSYEQYF. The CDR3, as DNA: TGTGCCAGCAGCAAAGCGCTTCAGACTCGGGACTCCTACGAGCAGTACTTC.

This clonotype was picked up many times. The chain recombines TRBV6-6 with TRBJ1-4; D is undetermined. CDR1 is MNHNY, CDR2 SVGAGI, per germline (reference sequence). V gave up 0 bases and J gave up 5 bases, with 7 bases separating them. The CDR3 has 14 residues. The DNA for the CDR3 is TGTGCCAGCAGTTACTCGATCCGGAATGAAAAACTGTTTTTT. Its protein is CASSYSIRNEKLFF.

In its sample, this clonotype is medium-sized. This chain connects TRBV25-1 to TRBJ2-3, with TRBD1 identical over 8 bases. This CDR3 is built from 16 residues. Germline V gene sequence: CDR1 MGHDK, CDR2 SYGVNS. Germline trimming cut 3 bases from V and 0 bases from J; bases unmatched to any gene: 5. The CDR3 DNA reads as TGTGCCAGCAGTGAGAGACAGGGGACTAGCACAGATACGCAGTATTTT. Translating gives CASSERQGTSTDTQYF.

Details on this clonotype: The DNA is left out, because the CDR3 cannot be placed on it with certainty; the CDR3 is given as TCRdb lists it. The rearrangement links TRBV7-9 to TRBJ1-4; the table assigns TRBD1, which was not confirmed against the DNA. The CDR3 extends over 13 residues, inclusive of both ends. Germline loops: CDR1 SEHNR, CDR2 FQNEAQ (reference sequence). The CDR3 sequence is CASSFGPGEKLFF.

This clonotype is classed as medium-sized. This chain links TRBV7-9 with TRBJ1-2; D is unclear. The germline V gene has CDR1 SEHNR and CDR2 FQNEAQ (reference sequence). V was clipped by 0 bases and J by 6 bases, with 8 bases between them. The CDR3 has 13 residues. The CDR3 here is CASSLAGVDGYTF. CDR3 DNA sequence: TGTGCCAGCAGCTTAGCTGGGGTAGATGGCTACACCTTC.

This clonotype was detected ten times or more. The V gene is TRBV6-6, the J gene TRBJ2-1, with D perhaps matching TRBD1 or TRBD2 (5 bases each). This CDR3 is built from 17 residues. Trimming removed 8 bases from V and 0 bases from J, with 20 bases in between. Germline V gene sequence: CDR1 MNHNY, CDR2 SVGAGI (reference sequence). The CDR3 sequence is CASFFLSPGPSYNEQFF. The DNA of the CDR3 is TGTGCCAGCTTTTTCCTGTCCCCGGGGCCCTCCTACAATGAGCAGTTCTTC.

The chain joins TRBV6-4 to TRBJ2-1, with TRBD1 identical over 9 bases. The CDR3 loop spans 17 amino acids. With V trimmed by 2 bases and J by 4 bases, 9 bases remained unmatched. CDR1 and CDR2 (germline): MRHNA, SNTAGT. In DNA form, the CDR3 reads TGTGCCAGCAGTGACCTCACCGGGACAGGGAATTACAATGAGCAGTTCTTC. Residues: CASSDLTGTGNYNEQFF.

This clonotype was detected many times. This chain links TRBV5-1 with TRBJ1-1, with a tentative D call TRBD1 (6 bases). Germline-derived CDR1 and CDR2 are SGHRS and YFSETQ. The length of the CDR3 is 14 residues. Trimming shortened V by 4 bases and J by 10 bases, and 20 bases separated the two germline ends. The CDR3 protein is CASSTQGGGGRAFF. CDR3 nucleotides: TGCGCCAGCAGCACCCAAGGGGGAGGAGGGAGAGCTTTCTTT.

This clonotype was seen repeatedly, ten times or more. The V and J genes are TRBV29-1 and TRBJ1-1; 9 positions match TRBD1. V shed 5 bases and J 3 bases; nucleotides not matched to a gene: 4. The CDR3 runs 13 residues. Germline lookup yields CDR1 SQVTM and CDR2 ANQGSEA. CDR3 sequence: CSVTGGGYTEAFF. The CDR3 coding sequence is TGCAGCGTTACAGGGGGCGGTTACACTGAAGCTTTCTTT.

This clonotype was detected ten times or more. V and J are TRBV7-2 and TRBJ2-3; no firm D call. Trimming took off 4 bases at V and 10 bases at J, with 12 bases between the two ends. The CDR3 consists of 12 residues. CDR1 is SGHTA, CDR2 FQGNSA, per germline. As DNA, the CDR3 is TGTGCCAGCAGCTATAAGTTTGAACCGCAGTATTTT. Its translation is CASSYKFEPQYF. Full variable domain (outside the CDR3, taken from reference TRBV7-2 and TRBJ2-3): GAGVSQSPSNKVTEKGKDVELRCDPISGHTALYWYRQSLGQGLEFLIYFQGNSAPDKSGLPSDRFSAERTGGSVSTLTIQRTQQEDSAVYLCASSYKFEPQYFGPGTRLTVL.

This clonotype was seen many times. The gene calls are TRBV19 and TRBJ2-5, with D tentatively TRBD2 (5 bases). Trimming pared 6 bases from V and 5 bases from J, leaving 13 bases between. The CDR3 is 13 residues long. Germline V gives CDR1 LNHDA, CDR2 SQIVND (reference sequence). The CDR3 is CASSTGVGETQYF. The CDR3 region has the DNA TGTGCCAGTAGCACCGGGGTAGGCGAGACCCAGTACTTC. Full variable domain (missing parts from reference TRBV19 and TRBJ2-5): DGGITQSPKYLFRKEGQNVTLSCEQNLNHDAMYWYRQDPGQGLRLIYYSQIVNDFQKGDIAEGYSVSREKKESFPLTVTSAQKNPTAFYLCASSTGVGETQYFGPGTRLLVL.